A single sample gave rise to the 7 T cell receptor beta chains below, sequenced in a study of blood T cell repertoires in COVID-19. Here immunoSEQ multiplex PCR was the method, and the copy in TCRdb shows in-frame clones only, minus some. The profile shows more than 150,000 clones, 65% to 90% of them singletons. Sequenced material: peripheral blood. The receptors here all came from a man in his 60s with acute or convalescent COVID-19.

The V call is TRBV10-3, the J call TRBJ2-3, with D uncertain. The CDR3 sequence is 14 residues long. Trimming removed 6 bases at V and 4 bases at J, with 14 bases between. The germline CDR1 and CDR2 sequences are ENHRY and SYGVKD. The CDR3 loop reads CAISQLGAADTQYF. In DNA, the CDR3 is TGTGCCATCAGCCAACTGGGTGCGGCAGATACGCAGTATTTT.

J is TRBJ2-7 and V is TRBV5-1; TRBD1 agrees at 8 bases. The CDR3 covers 15 residues. V was clipped by 4 bases and J by 2 bases; unmatched bases: 8. Per germline, CDR1 SGHRS and CDR2 YFSETQ. The CDR3 DNA is TGCGCCAGCAGCAAAACAGGGGGATCAACCTACGAGCAGTACTTC. It yields the protein CASSKTGGSTYEQYF.

The chain employs TRBV5-1 and TRBJ2-2, with D perhaps matching TRBD1 (5 bases). CDR3 length: 15 amino acids. The V gene's germline CDR1 is SGHRS and CDR2 YFSETQ. V was trimmed by 5 bases and J by 6 bases, leaving 17 bases between them. CDR3 amino acids: CASSPTTGKAGELFF. CDR3 bases: TGCGCCAGCAGTCCAACCACAGGAAAGGCCGGGGAGCTGTTTTTT.

J is TRBJ1-1 and V is TRBV6-5; 7 bases line up with TRBD1. The CDR3 is 14 amino acids. CDR1 and CDR2 (germline): MNHEY, SVGAGI. Trimming cost V 7 bases and J 3 bases; bases outside gene matches: 8. The CDR3 loop is CASKRDSRYTEAFF. In nucleotides, the CDR3 is TGTGCCAGCAAACGGGACAGTAGGTACACTGAAGCTTTCTTT.

In DNA, the CDR3 is TGTGCCAGCAGACCTCGGGACAGGGAATACAATGAGCAGTTCTTC. This gives the protein CASRPRDREYNEQFF. The chain joins TRBV6-1 to TRBJ2-1; 9 positions agree with TRBD1. Losses at the gene ends were 6 bases for V and 4 bases for J; bases not matched to a gene: 7. In germline, CDR1 is MNHNS, CDR2 SASEGT. CDR3 size: 15 residues.

V gene TRBV2 combines with J gene TRBJ1-3, with 7 bases that match TRBD1. This CDR3 has 15 amino acids. Germline V gene data show CDR1 as SNHLY and CDR2 as FYNNEI. The J segment lost 4 bases and the V segment lost 6 bases, leaving 9 bases of the junction unmatched. The CDR3, as DNA: TGTGCCAGCAGACCGACAGGGACGGCAGGAAACACCATATATTTT. As protein: CASRPTGTAGNTIYF.

DNA for the CDR3: TGTGCCAGCTCACCGGACAGAATGCGCTATGGCTACACCTTC. Translation gives CASSPDRMRYGYTF. The genes are TRBV18 and TRBJ1-2; tentative D call: TRBD1 (6 bases). Deletions cut 3 bases from V and 4 bases from J, with 12 bases between. Germline V gene data show CDR1 as KGHSH and CDR2 as LQKENI. The length of the CDR3 is 14 residues.